The 22 T cell receptor beta chains below were found in one sample sequenced in a study of blood T cell repertoires in COVID-19. Here immunoSEQ multiplex PCR was the method, and the copy in TCRdb shows in-frame clones only, minus some. The table shows 300,000 to 400,000 clones, with around 90% occurring only once. Sequenced input: peripheral blood. These receptors were taken from a woman younger than 30 who had recovered from COVID-19.

The V gene is TRBV9, the J gene TRBJ1-6, with no clear D. Trimming pared 4 bases from V and 7 bases from J, leaving 9 bases between. The CDR3 contains 13 residues. Germline loops: CDR1 SGDLS, CDR2 YYNGEE. CDR3 sequence reads: CASSPLENSPLHF. CDR3 coding DNA: TGTGCCAGCAGCCCTCTCGAGAATTCACCCCTCCACTTT.

The rearrangement links TRBV25-1 to TRBJ2-3; D is uncertain. The CDR3 has 12 amino acids. V lost 8 bases to trimming and J lost 3 bases, with 9 bases between them. The germline V gene encodes CDR1 MGHDK and CDR2 SYGVNS. This CDR3 is CASSPGTDTQYF. In nucleotides, the CDR3 is TGTGCCAGCTCCCCCGGGACAGATACGCAGTATTTT.

V is TRBV7-2 and J is TRBJ2-1, with D possibly matching TRBD2 (6 bases). The V gene lost 6 bases and the J gene lost 1 base, with 10 bases spanning the gap. CDR1 is SGHTA, CDR2 FQGNSA, per germline. The CDR3 length is 14 residues. This CDR3 is CASRGGKSYNEQFF. Here the CDR3 DNA reads TGTGCCAGCAGAGGCGGGAAGTCCTACAATGAGCAGTTCTTC.

This clone has a handful of counts. The chain joins TRBV28 to TRBJ2-7; D is uncertain. This CDR3 region has 14 residues. Trimming took 3 bases from V and 3 from J, leaving 12 bases between them. From germline, CDR1 is MDHEN and CDR2 SYDVKM. The CDR3 DNA is TGTGCCAGCAGTTTTCAGGTTGGTGACTACGAGCAGTACGTC. This translates into CASSFQVGDYEQYV.

The CDR3 DNA reads as TGTGCCAGCAGTTTTAGGGGACAGGAGCAAGAGACCCAGTACTTC. Protein sequence: CASSFRGQEQETQYF. The gene calls are TRBV27 and TRBJ2-5; 8 bases align to TRBD1. Trimming removed 3 bases from V and 2 bases from J; junction bases left unmatched: 5. The germline V gene encodes CDR1 MNHEY and CDR2 SMNVEV (reference sequence). The CDR3 is made up of 15 amino acids.

This sequence joins TRBV5-4 and TRBJ2-3; the D gene is possibly TRBD2 (5 bases). The germline V gene has CDR1 SGHNT and CDR2 YYREEE (reference sequence). The CDR3 length is 14 residues. V lost 0 bases and J lost 4, with 9 bases in between. In nucleotides, the CDR3 is TGTGCCAGCAGCTTGGCACTAGTCTCAGATACGCAGTATTTT. This encodes CASSLALVSDTQYF. The full variable domain, its missing parts supplied by reference TRBV5-4 and TRBJ2-3, is ETGVTQSPTHLIKTRGQQVTLRCSSQSGHNTVSWYQQALGQGPQFIFQYYREEENGRGNFPPRFSGLQFPNYSSELNVNALELDDSALYLCASSLALVSDTQYFGPGTRLTVL.

The rearrangement joins TRBV6-2 or TRBV6-3 to TRBJ2-7, with D tentatively TRBD2 (5 bases). V gave up 2 bases and J gave up 6 bases, with 14 bases separating them. Germline V lookup: CDR1 MNHEY, CDR2 SVGEGT. The CDR3 consists of 14 residues. In nucleotides, the CDR3 is TGTGCCAGCAGTTACAGTAGAGGACTTGCCGAGCAGTACGTC. Its protein product is CASSYSRGLAEQYV.

The rearrangement links TRBV3-1 (or the pseudogene TRBV3-2) to TRBJ1-6; 11 nucleotides match TRBD1. This CDR3 is 17 amino acids long. Trimming took 6 bases from V and 6 from J; bases not matched to a gene: 10. Looked up from germline, CDR1 is LGHDT and CDR2 is YNNKEL (reference sequence). The CDR3 is CASSPGTGGLGNSPLHF. The CDR3 nucleotides read TGTGCCAGCAGTCCCGGGACAGGGGGTCTTGGTAATTCACCCCTCCACTTT.

The rearrangement uses TRBV7-9 and TRBJ2-1, with TRBD2 identical over 13 bases. Germline CDR1 is SEHNR and CDR2 is FQNEAQ (reference sequence). This CDR3 spans 15 amino acids. V lost 4 bases, J lost 5 bases, and 2 bases stayed unmatched. CDR3 amino acids: CASSSGLAGNNEQFF. DNA for the CDR3: TGTGCCAGCAGCTCGGGACTAGCGGGGAACAATGAGCAGTTCTTC.

The chain carries TRBV30 and TRBJ2-6; D perhaps matches TRBD1 (5 bases). CDR3 length: 16 residues. The V gene's germline CDR1 is GTSNPN and CDR2 SVGIG (reference sequence). The V and J ends lost 2 bases and 0 bases respectively, with 11 bases between them. The CDR3 DNA follows: TGTGCCTGGAGTTTTGCAGGGTACTCTGGGGCCAACGTCCTGACTTTC. Encoded protein: CAWSFAGYSGANVLTF.

The rearrangement uses TRBV11-3 and TRBJ1-1; no clear D. CDR1 and CDR2 (germline): SGHNT, YENEEA. The V end was cut by 5 bases, the J end by 0 bases, with 10 bases between. The CDR3 loop spans 14 amino acids. In DNA, the CDR3 is TGTGCCAGCAGCGGAGATACTATGAACACTGAAGCTTTCTTT. This encodes CASSGDTMNTEAFF.

The V call is TRBV19, the J call TRBJ2-3, with D maybe TRBD2 (6 bases). With 7 bases removed from V and 7 bases from J, the gap between germline ends came to 18 bases. CDR3 size: 14 residues. Germline V lookup: CDR1 LNHDA, CDR2 SQIVND (reference sequence). The CDR3 nucleotides are TGTGCCAGTACCCCTCAACTCGGAGGGTATACGCAGTATTTT. Amino acid sequence: CASTPQLGGYTQYF.

The chain links TRBV9 to TRBJ2-3; possible D gene TRBD2, 5 bases. Per germline, CDR1 SGDLS and CDR2 YYNGEE. The CDR3 has 14 residues. V dropped 3 bases and J dropped 4 bases, with 12 bases sitting between them. The CDR3 spells CASSAGSGPDTQYF. The CDR3 DNA follows: TGTGCCAGCAGCGCGGGGTCGGGCCCAGATACGCAGTATTTT.

The chain employs TRBV30 and TRBJ1-5, with 8 bases matching TRBD1. This CDR3 is 13 amino acids long. J was trimmed by 6 bases and V by 5 bases; bases with no gene match: 6. Germline CDR1 and CDR2: GTSNPN and SVGIG (reference sequence). CDR3 nucleotides: TGTGCCTGGGGGACAGGCCCGGCTCAGCCCCAGCATTTT. Protein product: CAWGTGPAQPQHF.

The rearrangement links TRBV7-2 to TRBJ2-7; TRBD2 matches at 11 bases. The CDR3 covers 17 residues. Germline V gene lookup returns CDR1 SGHTA and CDR2 FQGNSA. J lost 7 bases, V lost 5 bases, and 16 bases had no gene match. The CDR3 DNA reads TGTGCCAGCAGCCCCCAGGCCCTAGCGGGAGGAGGGGGAGAGCAGTACGTC. As protein: CASSPQALAGGGGEQYV.

The rearrangement links TRBV7-2 to TRBJ2-1; TRBD2 matches 10 bases. Germline CDR1 reads SGHTA; CDR2 reads FQGNSA. The ends lost 5 bases at V and 7 bases at J; junction bases unmatched: 20. The CDR3 runs to 19 residues. The CDR3 region has the DNA TGTGCCAGCAGCCATCCGGGACTAGCGCGACCTCGAGGGTCGAATGAGCAGTTCTTC. Protein sequence: CASSHPGLARPRGSNEQFF. The variable domain in full, with the rest retrieved from reference TRBV7-2 and TRBJ2-1, is GAGVSQSPSNKVTEKGKDVELRCDPISGHTALYWYRQSLGQGLEFLIYFQGNSAPDKSGLPSDRFSAERTGGSVSTLTIQRTQQEDSAVYLCASSHPGLARPRGSNEQFFGPGTRLTVL.

The J gene is TRBJ2-3, the V gene TRBV4-3; 8 bases are shared with TRBD2. With V trimmed by 1 base and J by 0 bases, 12 bases remained unmatched. This CDR3 has 19 residues. CDR1 is LGHNA, CDR2 YSLEER, per germline. This chain's CDR3 is CASSQARGGRYSSTDTQYF. The CDR3 bases are TGCGCCAGCAGCCAAGCCAGGGGCGGGAGGTACTCTAGCACAGATACGCAGTATTTT.

The chain has TRBV29-1 and TRBJ2-1, with 10 positions matching TRBD2. Germline CDR1 reads SQVTM; CDR2 reads ANQGSEA. The CDR3 runs 16 residues. V dropped 4 bases and J dropped 7; count of bases not matched to a gene: 13. CDR3 residues: CSVGRAPSGRLNEQFF. The CDR3 DNA follows: TGCAGCGTTGGGCGGGCACCTAGCGGGAGATTGAATGAGCAGTTCTTC.

The rearrangement joins TRBV5-3 to TRBJ2-5; D perhaps matches TRBD1 (7 bases). TRBV5-3 is assigned to the ORF class and has an uncertain function. The CDR3 totals 16 residues. Trimming shortened V by 3 bases and J by 1 base, and 16 bases separated the two germline ends. The CDR3 loop is CARSSQGQRAQETQYF. The DNA of the CDR3 is TGTGCCAGAAGCTCCCAGGGACAGCGGGCCCAAGAGACCCAGTACTTC.

The rearrangement joins TRBV6-2 or TRBV6-3 to TRBJ2-7, with 9 positions matching TRBD2. This CDR3 has 14 amino acids. The V and J ends lost 5 bases and 2 bases, in that order; junction bases with no gene match: 4. Germline assignment: CDR1 MNHEY and CDR2 SVGEGT. This chain's CDR3 is CASSEAGGPYEQYV. CDR3 bases: TGTGCCAGCAGTGAGGCGGGAGGGCCCTACGAGCAGTACGTC.

This chain links TRBV6-4 with TRBJ2-1; D unresolved. This CDR3 has 13 residues. The germline V and J ends were trimmed by 6 bases and 3 bases, with 9 bases remaining between them. CDR1 MRHNA and CDR2 SNTAGT come from the germline V gene. For the CDR3, the DNA is TGTGCCAGCAGAGATGACAACTACAATGAGCAGTTCTTC. It is translated as CASRDDNYNEQFF.

The chain carries TRBV19 and TRBJ1-4, with 7 bases lining up with TRBD1. The germline V gene has CDR1 LNHDA and CDR2 SQIVND (reference sequence). V lost 4 bases and J lost 8; bases outside the gene matches: 10. CDR3 length equals 15 residues. CDR3 region: CASSTDRARREKLFF. In nucleotides, the CDR3 is TGTGCCAGTAGTACAGACAGGGCTCGAAGAGAAAAACTGTTTTTT.